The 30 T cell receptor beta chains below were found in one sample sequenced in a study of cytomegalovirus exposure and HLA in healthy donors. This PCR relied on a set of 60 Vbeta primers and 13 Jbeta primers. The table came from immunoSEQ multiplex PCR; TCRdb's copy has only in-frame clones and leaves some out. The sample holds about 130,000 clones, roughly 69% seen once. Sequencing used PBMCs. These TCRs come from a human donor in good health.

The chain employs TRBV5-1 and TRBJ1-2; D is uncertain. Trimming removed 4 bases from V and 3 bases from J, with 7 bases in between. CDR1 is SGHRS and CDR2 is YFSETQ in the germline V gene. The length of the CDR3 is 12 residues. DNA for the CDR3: TGCGCCAGCAGCCGGGAGCACTATGGCTACACCTTC. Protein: CASSREHYGYTF.

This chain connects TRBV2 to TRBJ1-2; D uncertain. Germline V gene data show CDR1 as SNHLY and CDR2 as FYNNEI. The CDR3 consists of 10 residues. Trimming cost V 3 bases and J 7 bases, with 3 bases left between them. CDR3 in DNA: TGTGCCAGCAGTGAGCGTGGCTACACCTTC. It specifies CASSERGYTF.

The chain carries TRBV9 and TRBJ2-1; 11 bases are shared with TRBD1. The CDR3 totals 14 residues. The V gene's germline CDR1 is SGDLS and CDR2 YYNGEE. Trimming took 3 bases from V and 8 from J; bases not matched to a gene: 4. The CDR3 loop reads CASSAWDRGDEQFF. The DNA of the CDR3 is TGTGCCAGCAGCGCCTGGGACAGGGGGGATGAGCAGTTCTTC.

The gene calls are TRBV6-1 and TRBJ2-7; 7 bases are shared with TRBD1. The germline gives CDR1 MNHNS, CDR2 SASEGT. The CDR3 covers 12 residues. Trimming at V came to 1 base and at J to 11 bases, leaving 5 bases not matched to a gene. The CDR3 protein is CASSEGWGQKYF. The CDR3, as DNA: TGTGCCAGCAGTGAAGGTTGGGGACAGAAGTACTTC.

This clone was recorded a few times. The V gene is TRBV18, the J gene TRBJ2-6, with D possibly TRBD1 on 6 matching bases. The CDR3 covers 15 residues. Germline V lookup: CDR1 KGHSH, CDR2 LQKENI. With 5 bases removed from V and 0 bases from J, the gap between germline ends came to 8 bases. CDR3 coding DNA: TGTGCCAGCTCAAAGGGGGACTCTGGGGCCAACGTCCTGACTTTC. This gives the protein CASSKGDSGANVLTF.

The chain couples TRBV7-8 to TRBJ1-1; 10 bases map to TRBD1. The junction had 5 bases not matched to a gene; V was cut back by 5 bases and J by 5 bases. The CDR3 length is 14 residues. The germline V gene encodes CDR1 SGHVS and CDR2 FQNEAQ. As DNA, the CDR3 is TGTGCCAGCAGCGGGGGACAGGGGAGGACTGAAGCTTTCTTT. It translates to CASSGGQGRTEAFF.

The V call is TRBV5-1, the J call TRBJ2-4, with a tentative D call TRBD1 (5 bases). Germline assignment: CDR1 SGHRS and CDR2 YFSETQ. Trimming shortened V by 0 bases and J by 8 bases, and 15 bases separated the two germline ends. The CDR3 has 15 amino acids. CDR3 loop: CASSLGGQPEDIQYF. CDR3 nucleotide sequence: TGCGCCAGCAGCTTGGGGGGCCAGCCTGAAGACATTCAGTACTTC. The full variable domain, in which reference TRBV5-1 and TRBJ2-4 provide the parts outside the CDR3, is KAGVTQTPRYLIKTRGQQVTLSCSPISGHRSVSWYQQTPGQGLQFLFEYFSETQRNKGNFPGRFSGRQFSNSRSEMNVSTLELGDSALYLCASSLGGQPEDIQYFGAGTRLSVL.

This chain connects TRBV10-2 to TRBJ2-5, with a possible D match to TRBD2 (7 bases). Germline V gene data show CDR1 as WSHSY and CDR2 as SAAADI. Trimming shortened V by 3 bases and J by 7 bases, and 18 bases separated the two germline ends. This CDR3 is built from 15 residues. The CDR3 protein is CASSEGGEPPRTQYF. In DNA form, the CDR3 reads TGCGCCAGCAGTGAAGGGGGGGAACCTCCCCGGACCCAGTACTTC.

The CDR3 nucleotides are TGTGCCAGCAGCTTATTCGGGACAGAATTTAATCAGCCCCAGCATTTT. This encodes CASSLFGTEFNQPQHF. The V and J genes are TRBV7-9 and TRBJ1-5, with 7 positions matching TRBD1. The CDR3 is made up of 16 amino acids. The germline gives CDR1 SEHNR, CDR2 FQNEAQ (reference sequence). J was trimmed by 4 bases and V by 2 bases; bases with no gene match: 8.

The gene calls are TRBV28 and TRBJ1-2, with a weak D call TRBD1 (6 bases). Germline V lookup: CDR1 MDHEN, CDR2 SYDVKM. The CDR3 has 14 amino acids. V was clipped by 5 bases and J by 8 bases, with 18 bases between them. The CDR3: CASSPGGGLRGYTF. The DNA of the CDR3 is TGTGCCAGCAGTCCCGGGGGGGGGCTAAGGGGCTACACCTTC.

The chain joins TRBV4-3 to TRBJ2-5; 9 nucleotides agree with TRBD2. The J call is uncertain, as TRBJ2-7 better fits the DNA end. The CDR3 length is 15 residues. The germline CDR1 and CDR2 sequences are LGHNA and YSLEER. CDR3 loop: CASSQGLAASYEQYF. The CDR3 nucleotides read TGCGCCAGCAGCCAAGGACTAGCGGCATCCTACGAGCAGTACTTC.

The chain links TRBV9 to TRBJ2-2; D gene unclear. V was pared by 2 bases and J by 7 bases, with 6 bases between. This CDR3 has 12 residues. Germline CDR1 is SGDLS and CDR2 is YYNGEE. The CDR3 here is CASSVIVGELFF. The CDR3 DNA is TGTGCCAGCAGCGTGATAGTCGGGGAGCTGTTTTTT.

The CDR3 nucleotides read TGTGCCAGCAGCCAGAGGGGGACTAGCCTCTTGAATGAGCAGTTCTTC. This sequence encodes CASSQRGTSLLNEQFF. The rearrangement uses TRBV7-2 and TRBJ2-1; the match to TRBD2 covers 9 bases. Trimming removed 5 bases from V and 7 bases from J; junction bases left unmatched: 12. This CDR3 region has 16 residues. Germline V lookup: CDR1 SGHTA, CDR2 FQGNSA.

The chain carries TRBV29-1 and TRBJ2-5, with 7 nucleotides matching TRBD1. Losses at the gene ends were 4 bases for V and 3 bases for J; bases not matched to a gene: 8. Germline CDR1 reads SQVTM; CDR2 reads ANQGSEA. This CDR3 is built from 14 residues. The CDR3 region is CSVGSGQPEETQYF. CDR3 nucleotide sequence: TGCAGCGTTGGCTCGGGACAGCCTGAAGAGACCCAGTACTTC.

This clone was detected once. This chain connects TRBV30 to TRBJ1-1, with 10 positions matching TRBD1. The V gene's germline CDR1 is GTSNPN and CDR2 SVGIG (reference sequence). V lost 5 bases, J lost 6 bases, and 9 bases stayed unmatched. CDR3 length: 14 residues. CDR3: CAWDPRQGAAEAFF. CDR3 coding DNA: TGTGCCTGGGATCCCCGACAGGGGGCGGCTGAAGCTTTCTTT.

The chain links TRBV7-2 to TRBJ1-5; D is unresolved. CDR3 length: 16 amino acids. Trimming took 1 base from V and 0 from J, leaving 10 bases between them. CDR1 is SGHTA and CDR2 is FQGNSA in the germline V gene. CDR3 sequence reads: CASSLVGGFSNQPQHF. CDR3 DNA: TGTGCCAGCAGCTTAGTAGGAGGTTTTAGCAATCAGCCCCAGCATTTT. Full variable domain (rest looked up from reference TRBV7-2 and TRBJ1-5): GAGVSQSPSNKVTEKGKDVELRCDPISGHTALYWYRQSLGQGLEFLIYFQGNSAPDKSGLPSDRFSAERTGGSVSTLTIQRTQQEDSAVYLCASSLVGGFSNQPQHFGDGTRLSIL.

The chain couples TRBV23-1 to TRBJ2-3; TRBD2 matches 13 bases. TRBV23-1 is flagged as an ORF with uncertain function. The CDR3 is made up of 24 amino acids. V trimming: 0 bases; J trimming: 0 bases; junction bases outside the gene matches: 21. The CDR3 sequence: CASSQSGIKTLRTSGGPSTDTQYF. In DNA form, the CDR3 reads TGCGCCAGCAGTCAATCGGGGATCAAGACTTTACGGACTAGCGGGGGCCCTAGCACAGATACGCAGTATTTT.

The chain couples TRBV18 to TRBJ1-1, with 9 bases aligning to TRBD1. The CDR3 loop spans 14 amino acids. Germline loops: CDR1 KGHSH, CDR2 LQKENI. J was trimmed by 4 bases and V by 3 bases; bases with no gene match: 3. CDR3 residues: CASSPNRGLTEAFF. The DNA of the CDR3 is TGTGCCAGCTCACCCAACAGGGGGCTCACTGAAGCTTTCTTT.

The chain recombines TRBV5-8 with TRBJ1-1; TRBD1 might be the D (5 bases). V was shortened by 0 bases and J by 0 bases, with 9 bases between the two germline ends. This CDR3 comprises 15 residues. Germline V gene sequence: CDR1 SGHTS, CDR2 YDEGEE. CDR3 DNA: TGTGCCAGCAGCTTGGGGAGACAGATGAACACTGAAGCTTTCTTT. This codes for CASSLGRQMNTEAFF.

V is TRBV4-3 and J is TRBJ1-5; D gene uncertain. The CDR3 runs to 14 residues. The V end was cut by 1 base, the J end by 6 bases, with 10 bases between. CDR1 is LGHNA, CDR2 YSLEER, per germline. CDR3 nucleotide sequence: TGCGCCAGCAGCCAAGTAGAGGGAGCTCAGCCCCAGCATTTT. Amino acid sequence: CASSQVEGAQPQHF.

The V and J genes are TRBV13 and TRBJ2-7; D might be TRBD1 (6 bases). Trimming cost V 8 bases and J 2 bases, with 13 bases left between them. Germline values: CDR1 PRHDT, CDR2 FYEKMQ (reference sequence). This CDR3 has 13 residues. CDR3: CASQGRGTYEQYF. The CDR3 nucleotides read TGTGCCAGCCAGGGAAGGGGGACCTACGAGCAGTACTTC.

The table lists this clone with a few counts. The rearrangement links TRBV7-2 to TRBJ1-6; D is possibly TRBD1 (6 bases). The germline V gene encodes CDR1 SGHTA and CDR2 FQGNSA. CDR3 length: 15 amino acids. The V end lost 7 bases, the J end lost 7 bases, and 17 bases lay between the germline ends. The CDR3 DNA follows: TGTGCCAGCATCCGAGCCGGGGGGCACAATTCACCCCTCCACTTT. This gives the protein CASIRAGGHNSPLHF.

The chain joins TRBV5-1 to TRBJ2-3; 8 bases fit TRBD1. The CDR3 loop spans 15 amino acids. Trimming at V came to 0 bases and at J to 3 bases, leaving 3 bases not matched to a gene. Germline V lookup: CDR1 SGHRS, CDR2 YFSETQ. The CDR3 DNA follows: TGCGCCAGCAGCTTGGTGGGACAGGTTACAGATACGCAGTATTTT. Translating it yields CASSLVGQVTDTQYF.

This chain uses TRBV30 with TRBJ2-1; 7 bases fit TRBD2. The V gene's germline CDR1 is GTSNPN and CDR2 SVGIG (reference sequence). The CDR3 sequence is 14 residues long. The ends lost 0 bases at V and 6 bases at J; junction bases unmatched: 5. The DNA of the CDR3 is TGTGCCTGGAGTGTACCCGGGAGGTTCAATGAGCAGTTCTTC. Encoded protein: CAWSVPGRFNEQFF. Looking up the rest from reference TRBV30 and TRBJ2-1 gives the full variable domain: SQTIHQWPATLVQPVGSPLSLECTVEGTSNPNLYWYRQAAGRGLQLLFYSVGIGQISSEVPQNLSASRPQDRQFILSSKKLLLSDSGFYLCAWSVPGRFNEQFFGPGTRLTVL.

CDR3: CAWRTDMNTEAFF. In DNA form, the CDR3 reads TGTGCCTGGAGGACAGATATGAACACTGAAGCTTTCTTT. The chain couples TRBV30 to TRBJ1-1, with TRBD1 as a possible D gene (5 bases). Germline lookup yields CDR1 GTSNPN and CDR2 SVGIG (reference sequence). The CDR3 runs 13 residues. Trimming took off 3 bases at V and 0 bases at J, with 8 bases between the two ends.

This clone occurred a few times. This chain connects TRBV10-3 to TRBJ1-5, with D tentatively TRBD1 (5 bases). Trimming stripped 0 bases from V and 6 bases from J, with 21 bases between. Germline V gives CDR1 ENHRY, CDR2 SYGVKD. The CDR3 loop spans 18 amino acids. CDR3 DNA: TGTGCCATCAGTGAGTCGGTGGGGCAACCAGGGTTGGGTCAGCCCCAGCATTTT. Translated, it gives CAISESVGQPGLGQPQHF.

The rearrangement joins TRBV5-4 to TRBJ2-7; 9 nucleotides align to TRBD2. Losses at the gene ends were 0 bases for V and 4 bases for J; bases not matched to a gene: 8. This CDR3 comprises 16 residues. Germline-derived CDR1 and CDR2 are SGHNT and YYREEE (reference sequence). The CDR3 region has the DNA TGTGCCAGCAGCTTGGGCGGTAGCGGGGGAATTTACGAGCAGTACTTC. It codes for CASSLGGSGGIYEQYF.

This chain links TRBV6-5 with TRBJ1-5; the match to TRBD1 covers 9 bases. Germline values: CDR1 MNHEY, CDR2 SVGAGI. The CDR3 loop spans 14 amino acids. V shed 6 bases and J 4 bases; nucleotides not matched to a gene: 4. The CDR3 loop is CASRKQGANQPQHF. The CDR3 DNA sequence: TGTGCCAGCAGAAAACAGGGGGCTAATCAGCCCCAGCATTTT.

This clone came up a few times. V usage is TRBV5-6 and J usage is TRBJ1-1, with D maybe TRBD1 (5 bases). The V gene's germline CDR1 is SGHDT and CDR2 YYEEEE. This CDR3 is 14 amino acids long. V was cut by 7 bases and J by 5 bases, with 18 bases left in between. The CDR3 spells CASWDVGRGTEAFF. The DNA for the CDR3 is TGTGCCAGCTGGGACGTCGGGAGGGGAACTGAAGCTTTCTTT.

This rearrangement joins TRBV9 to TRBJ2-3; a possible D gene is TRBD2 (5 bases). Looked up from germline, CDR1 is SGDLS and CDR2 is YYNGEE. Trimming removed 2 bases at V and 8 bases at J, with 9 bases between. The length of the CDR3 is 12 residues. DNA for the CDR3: TGTGCCAGCAGCGTGATGGACTCTACGCAGTATTTT. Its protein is CASSVMDSTQYF.